The table lists the clone carrying this TCR beta chain with a count of one. The sample is drawn from a study of cytomegalovirus exposure and HLA in healthy donors. Amplification used 60 Vbeta primers and 13 Jbeta primers. Produced via immunoSEQ multiplex PCR; TCRdb's table is partial and in-frame only. Altogether about 110,000 clones are present, around 67% being singletons, with the ten largest covering 11% to 15%. The germline V gene encodes CDR1 SGHRS and CDR2 YFSETQ. The CDR3 sequence is 15 residues long. V lost 4 bases and J lost 9, with 20 bases in between. This chain joins TRBV5-1 and TRBJ1-5, with D perhaps TRBD1 (5 bases). The clonotype was recovered from a woman aged 40 to 50 in good health and CMV-seropositive. The sample taken for sequencing was PBMCs. The CDR3 sequence: CASSPYGGPRGPQHF. In nucleotides, the CDR3 is TGCGCCAGCAGCCCTTACGGAGGGCCGAGGGGGCCCCAGCATTTT.